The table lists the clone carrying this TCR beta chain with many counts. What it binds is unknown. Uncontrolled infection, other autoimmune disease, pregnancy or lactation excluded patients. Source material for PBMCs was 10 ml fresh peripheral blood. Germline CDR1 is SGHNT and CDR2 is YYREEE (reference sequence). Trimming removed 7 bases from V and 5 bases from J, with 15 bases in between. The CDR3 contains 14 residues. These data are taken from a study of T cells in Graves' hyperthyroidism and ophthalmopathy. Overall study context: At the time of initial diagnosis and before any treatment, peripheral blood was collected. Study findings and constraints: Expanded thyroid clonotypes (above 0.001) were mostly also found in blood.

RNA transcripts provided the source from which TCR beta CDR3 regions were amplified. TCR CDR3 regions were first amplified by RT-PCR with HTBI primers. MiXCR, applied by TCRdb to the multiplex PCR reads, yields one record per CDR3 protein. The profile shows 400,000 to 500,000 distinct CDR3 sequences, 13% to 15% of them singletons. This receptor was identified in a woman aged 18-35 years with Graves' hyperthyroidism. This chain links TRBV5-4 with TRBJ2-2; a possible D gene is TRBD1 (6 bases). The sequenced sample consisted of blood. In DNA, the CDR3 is TGTGCCAGCCGACCGGCAGGGGATACCGGGGAGCTGTTTTTT. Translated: CASRPAGDTGELFF.